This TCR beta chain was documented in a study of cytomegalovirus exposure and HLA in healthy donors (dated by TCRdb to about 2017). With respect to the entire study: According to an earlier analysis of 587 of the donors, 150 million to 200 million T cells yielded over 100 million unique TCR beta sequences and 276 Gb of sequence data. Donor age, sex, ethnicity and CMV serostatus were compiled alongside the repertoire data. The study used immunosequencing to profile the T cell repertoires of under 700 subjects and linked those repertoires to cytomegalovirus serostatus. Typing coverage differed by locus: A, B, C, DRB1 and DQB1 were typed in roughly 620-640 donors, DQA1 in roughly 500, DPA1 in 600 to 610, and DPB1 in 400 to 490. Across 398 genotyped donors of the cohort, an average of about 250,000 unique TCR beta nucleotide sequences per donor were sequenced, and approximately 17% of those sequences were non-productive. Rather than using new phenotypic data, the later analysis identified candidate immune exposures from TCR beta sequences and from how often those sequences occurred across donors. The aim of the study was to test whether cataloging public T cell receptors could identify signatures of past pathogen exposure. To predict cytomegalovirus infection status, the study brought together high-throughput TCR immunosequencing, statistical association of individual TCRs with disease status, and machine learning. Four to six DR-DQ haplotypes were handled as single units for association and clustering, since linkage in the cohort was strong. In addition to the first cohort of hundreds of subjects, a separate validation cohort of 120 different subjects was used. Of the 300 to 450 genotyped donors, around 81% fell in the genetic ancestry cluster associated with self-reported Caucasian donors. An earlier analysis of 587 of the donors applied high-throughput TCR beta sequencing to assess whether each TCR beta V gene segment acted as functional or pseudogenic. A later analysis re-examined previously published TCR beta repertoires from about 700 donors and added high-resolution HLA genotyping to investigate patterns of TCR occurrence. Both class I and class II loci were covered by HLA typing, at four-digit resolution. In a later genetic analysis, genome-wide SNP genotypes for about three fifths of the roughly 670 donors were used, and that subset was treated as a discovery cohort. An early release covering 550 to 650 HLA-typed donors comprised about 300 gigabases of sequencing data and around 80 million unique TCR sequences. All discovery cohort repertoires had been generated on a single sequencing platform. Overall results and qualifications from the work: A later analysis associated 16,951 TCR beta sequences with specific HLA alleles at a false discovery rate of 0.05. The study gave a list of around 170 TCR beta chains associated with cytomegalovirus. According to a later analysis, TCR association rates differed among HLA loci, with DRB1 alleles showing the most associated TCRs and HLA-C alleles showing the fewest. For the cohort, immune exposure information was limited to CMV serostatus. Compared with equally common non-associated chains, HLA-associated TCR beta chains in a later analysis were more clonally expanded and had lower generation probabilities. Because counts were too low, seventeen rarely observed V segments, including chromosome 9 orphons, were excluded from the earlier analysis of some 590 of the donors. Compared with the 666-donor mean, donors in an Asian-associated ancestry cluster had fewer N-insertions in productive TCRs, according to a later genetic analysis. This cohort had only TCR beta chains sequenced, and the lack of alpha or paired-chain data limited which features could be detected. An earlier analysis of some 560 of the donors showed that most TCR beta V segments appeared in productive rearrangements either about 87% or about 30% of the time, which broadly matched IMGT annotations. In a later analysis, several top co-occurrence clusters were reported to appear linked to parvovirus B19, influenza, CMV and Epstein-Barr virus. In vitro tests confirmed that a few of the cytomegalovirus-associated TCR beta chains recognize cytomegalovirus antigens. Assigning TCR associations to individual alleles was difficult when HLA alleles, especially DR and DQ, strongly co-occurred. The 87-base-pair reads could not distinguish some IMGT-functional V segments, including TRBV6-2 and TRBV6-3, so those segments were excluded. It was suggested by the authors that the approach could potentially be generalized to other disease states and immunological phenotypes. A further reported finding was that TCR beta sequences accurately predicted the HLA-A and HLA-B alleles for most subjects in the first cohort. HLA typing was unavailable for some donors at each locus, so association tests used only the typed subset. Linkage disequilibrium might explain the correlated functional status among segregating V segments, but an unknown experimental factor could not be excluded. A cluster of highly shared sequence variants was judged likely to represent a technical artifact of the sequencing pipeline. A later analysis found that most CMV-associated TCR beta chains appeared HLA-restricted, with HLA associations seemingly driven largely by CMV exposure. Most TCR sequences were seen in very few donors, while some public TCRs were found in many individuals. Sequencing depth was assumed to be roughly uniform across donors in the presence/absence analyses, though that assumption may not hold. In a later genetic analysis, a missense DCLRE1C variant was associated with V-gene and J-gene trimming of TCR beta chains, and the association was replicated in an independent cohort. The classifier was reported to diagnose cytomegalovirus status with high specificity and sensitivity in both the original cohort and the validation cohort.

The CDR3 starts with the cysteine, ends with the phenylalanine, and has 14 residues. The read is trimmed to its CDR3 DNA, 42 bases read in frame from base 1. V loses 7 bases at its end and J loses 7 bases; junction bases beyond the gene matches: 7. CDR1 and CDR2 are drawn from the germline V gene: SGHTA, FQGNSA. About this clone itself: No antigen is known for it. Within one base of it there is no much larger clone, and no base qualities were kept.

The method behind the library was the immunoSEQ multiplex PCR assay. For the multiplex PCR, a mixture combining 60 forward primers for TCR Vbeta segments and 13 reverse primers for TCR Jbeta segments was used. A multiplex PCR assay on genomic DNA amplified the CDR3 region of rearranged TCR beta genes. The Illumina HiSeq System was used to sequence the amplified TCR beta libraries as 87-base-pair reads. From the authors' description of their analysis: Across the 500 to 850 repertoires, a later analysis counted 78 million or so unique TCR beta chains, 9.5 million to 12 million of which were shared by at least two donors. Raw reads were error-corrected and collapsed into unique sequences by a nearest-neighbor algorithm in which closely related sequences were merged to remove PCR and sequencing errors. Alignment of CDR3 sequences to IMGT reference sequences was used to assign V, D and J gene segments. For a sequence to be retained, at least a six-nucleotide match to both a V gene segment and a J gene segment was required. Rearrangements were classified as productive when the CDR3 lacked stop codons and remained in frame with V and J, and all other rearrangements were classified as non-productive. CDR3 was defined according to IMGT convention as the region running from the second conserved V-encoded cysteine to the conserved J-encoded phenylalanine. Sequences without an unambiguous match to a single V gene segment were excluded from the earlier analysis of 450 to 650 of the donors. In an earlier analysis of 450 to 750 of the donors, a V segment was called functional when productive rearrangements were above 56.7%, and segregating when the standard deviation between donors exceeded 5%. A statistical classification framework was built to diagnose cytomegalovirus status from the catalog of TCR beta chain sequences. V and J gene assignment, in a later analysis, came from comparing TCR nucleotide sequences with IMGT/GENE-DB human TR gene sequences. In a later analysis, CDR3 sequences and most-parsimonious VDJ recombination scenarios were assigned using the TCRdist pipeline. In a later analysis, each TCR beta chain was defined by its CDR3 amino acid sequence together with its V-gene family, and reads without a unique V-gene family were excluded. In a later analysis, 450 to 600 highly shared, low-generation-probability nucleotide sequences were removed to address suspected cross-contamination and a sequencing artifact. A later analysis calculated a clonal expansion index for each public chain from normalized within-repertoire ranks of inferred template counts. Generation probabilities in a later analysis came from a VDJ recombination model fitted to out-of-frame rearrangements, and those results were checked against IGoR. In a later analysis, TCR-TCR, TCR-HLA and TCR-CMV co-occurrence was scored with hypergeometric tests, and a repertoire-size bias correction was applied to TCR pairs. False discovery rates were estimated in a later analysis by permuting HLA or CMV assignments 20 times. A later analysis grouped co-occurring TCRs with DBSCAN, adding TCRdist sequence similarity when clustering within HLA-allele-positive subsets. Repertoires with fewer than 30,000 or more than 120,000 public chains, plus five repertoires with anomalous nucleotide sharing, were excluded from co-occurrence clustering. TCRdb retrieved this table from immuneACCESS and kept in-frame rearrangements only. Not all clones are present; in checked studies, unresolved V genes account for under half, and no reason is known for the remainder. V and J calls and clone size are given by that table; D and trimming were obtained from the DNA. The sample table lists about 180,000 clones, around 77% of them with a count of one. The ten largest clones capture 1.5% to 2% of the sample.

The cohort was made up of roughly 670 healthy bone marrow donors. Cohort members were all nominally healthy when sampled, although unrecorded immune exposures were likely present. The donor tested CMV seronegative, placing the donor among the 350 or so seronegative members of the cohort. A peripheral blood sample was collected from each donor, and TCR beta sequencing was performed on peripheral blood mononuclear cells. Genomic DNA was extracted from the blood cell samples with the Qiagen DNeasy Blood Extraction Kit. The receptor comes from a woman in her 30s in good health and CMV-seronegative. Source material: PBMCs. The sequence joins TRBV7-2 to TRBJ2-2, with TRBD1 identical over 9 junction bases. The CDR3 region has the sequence CASIRTGGIGELFF. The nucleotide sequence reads TGTGCCAGCATCAGAACAGGGGGCATCGGGGAGCTGTTTTTT. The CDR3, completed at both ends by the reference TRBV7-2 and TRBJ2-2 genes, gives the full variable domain GAGVSQSPSNKVTEKGKDVELRCDPISGHTALYWYRQSLGQGLEFLIYFQGNSAPDKSGLPSDRFSAERTGGSVSTLTIQRTQQEDSAVYLCASIRTGGIGELFFGEGSRLTVL.